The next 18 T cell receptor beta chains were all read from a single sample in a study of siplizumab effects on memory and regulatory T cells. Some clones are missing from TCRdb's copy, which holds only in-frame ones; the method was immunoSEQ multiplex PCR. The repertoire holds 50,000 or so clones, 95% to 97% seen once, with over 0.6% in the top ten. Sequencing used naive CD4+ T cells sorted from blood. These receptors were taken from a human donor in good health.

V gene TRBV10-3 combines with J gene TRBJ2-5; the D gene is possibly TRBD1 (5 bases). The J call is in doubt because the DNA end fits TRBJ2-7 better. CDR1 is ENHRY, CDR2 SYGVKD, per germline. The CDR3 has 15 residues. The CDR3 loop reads CAISESQGNQYEQYF. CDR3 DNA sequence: TGTGCCATCAGTGAGTCGCAGGGTAACCAGTACGAGCAGTACTTC.

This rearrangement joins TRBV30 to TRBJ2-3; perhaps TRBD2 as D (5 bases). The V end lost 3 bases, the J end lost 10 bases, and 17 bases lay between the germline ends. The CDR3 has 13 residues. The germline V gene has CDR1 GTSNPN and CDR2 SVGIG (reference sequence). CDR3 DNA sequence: TGTGCCTGGAGCGAGGGCGTAGTCGGCGCGCAGTATTTT. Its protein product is CAWSEGVVGAQYF.

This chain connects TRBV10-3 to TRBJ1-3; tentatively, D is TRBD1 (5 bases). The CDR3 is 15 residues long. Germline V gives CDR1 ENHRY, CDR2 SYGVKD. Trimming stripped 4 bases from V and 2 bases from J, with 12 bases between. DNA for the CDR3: TGTGCCATCAGTGTCCGGGGGACGGCTGGAAACACCATATATTTT. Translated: CAISVRGTAGNTIYF.

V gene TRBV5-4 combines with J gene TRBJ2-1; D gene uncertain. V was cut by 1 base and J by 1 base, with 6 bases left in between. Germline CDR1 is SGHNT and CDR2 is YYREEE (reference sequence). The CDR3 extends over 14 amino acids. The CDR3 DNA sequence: TGTGCCAGCAGCTTGCAAGGATCCTACAATGAGCAGTTCTTC. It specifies CASSLQGSYNEQFF.

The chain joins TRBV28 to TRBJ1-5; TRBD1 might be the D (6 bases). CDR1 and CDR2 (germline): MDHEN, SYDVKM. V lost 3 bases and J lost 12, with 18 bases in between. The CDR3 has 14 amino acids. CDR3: CASSLSGVGGVQHF. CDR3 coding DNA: TGTGCCAGCAGTTTGTCAGGGGTTGGAGGAGTCCAGCATTTT.

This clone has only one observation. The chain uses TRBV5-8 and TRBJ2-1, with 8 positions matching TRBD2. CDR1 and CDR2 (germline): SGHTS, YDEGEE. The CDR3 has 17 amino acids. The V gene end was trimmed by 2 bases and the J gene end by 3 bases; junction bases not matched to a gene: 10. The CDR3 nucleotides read TGTGCCAGCAGCTTTGGACGGGGGGGGAGTGGCTACAATGAGCAGTTCTTC. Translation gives CASSFGRGGSGYNEQFF.

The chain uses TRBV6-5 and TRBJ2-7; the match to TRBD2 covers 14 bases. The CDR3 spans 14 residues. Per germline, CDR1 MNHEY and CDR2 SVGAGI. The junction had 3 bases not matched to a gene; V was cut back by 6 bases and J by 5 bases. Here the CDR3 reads CASSRGLAGDEQYF. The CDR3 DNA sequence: TGTGCCAGCAGCAGGGGACTAGCGGGAGACGAGCAGTACTTC.

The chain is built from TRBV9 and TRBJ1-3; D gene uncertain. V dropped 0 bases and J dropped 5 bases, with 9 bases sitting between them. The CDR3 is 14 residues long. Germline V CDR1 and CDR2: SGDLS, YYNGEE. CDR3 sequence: CASSVEQARNTIYF. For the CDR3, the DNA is TGTGCCAGCAGCGTAGAGCAGGCGAGAAACACCATATATTTT.

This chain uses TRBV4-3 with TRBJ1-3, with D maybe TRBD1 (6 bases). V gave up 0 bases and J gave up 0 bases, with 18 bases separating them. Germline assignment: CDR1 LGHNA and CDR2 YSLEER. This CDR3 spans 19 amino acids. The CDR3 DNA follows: TGCGCCAGCAGCCAAGATCCAATGGGGGGGCGATACTCTGGAAACACCATATATTTT. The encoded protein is CASSQDPMGGRYSGNTIYF.

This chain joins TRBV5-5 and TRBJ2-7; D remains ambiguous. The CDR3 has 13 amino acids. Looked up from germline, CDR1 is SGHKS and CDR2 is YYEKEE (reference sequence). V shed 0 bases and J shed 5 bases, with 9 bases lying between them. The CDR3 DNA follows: TGTGCCAGCAGCTTGGTGGGTTTCAACGAGCAGTACTTC. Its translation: CASSLVGFNEQYF.

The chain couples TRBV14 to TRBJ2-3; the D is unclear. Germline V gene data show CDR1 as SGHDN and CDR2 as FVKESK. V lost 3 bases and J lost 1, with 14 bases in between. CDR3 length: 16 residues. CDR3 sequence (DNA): TGTGCCAGCAGCCAGACGCGCCACCTAGGCACAGATACGCAGTATTTT. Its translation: CASSQTRHLGTDTQYF.

Here the CDR3 DNA reads TGTGCCAGCCGACGGGTTAGCAATCAGCCCCAGCATTTT. This codes for CASRRVSNQPQHF. The gene calls are TRBV6-6 and TRBJ1-5; D unresolved. This CDR3 is 13 amino acids long. V lost 8 bases and J 0 bases, leaving 8 bases between the germline ends. From germline, CDR1 is MNHNY and CDR2 SVGAGI (reference sequence).

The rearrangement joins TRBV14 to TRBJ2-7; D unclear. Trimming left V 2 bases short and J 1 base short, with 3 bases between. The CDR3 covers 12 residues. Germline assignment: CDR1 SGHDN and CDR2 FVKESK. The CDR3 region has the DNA TGTGCCAGCAGCCAATTGTCCTACGAGCAGTACTTC. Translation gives CASSQLSYEQYF.

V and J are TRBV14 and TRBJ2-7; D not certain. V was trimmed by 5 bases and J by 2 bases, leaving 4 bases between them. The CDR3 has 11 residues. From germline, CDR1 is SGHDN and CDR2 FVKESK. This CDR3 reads CASSGPYEQYF. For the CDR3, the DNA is TGTGCCAGCAGCGGACCCTACGAGCAGTACTTC.

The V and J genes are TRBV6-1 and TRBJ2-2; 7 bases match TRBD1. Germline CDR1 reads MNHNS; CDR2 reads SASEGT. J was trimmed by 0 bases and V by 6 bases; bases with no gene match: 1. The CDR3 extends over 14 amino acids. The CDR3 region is CASSGQANTGELFF. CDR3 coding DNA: TGTGCCAGCAGCGGACAGGCGAACACCGGGGAGCTGTTTTTT.

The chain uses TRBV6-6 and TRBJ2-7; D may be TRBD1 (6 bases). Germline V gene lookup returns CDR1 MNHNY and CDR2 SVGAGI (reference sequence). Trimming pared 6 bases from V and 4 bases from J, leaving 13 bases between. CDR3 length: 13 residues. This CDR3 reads CASSNRAKYEQYF. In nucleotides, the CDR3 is TGTGCCAGCAGCAACAGGGCCAAATACGAGCAGTACTTC.

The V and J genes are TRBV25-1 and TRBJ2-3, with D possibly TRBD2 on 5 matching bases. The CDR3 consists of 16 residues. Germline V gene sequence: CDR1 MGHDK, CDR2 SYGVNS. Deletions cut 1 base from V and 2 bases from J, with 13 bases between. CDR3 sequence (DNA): TGTGCCAGCAGTGAATTTTCGGGGTGGCTCACAGATACGCAGTATTTT. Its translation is CASSEFSGWLTDTQYF.

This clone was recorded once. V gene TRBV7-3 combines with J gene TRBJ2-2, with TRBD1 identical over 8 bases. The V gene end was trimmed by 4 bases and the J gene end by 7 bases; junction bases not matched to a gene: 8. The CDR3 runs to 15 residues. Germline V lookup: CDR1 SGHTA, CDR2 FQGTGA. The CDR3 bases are TGTGCCAGCAGCTCGGCGCCGGGACAGGTCGGGGAGCTGTTTTTT. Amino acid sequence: CASSSAPGQVGELFF. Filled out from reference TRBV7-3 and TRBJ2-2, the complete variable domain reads GAGVSQTPSNKVTEKGKYVELRCDPISGHTALYWYRQSLGQGPEFLIYFQGTGAADDSGLPNDRFFAVRPEGSVSTLKIQRTERGDSAVYLCASSSAPGQVGELFFGEGSRLTVL.